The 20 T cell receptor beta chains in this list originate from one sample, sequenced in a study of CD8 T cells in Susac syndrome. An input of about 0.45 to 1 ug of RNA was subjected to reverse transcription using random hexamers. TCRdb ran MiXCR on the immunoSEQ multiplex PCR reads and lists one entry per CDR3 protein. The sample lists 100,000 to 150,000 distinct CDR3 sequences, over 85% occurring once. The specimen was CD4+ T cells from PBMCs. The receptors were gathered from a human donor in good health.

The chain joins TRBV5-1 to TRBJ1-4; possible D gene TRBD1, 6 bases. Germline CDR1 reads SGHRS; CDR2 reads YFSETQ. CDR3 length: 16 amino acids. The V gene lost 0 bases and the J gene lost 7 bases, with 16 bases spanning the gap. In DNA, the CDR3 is TGCGCCAGCAGCTTGGCGGGGGGCGGAGTGCGTGAAAAACTGTTTTTT. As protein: CASSLAGGGVREKLFF.

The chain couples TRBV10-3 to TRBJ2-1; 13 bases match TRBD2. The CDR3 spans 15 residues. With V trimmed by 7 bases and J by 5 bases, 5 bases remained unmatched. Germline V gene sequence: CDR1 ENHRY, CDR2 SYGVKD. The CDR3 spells CAITGLAGANNEQFF. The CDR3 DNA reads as TGTGCCATCACCGGACTAGCGGGAGCCAACAATGAGCAGTTCTTC.

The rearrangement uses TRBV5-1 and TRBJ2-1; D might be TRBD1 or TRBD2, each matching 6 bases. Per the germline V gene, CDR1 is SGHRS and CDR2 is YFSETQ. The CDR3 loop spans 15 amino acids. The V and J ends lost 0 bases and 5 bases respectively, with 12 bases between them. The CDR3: CASSLARGGDNEQFF. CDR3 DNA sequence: TGCGCCAGCAGCTTGGCCAGGGGAGGCGACAATGAGCAGTTCTTC.

The CDR3 bases are TGTGCCAGCCGGGAGACAGGGTTGACCACCGGGGAGCTGTTTTTT. It specifies CASRETGLTTGELFF. V and J are TRBV6-5 and TRBJ2-2; D perhaps matches TRBD1 (7 bases). The V end lost 8 bases, the J end lost 4 bases, and 17 bases lay between the germline ends. Per germline, CDR1 MNHEY and CDR2 SVGAGI. This CDR3 is built from 15 residues.

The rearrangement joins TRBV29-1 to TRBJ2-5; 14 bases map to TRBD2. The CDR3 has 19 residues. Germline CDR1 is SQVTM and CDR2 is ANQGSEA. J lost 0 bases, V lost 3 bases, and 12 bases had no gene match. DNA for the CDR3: TGCAGCGTTGACCGCCTCGGGACTAGCGGGAGCCCGTACCAAGAGACCCAGTACTTC. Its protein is CSVDRLGTSGSPYQETQYF.

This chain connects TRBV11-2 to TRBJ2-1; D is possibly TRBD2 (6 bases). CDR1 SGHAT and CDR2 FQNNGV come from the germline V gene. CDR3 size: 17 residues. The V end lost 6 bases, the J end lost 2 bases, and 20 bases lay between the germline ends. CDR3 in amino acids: CASSPLRNSGPYNEQFF. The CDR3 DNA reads TGTGCCAGCAGTCCTTTGAGAAACAGCGGGCCCTACAATGAGCAGTTCTTC.

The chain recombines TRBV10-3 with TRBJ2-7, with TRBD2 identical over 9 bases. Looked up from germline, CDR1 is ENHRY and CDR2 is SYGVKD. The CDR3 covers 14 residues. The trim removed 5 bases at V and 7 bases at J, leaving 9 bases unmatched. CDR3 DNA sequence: TGTGCCATCAGTACTATAGCGGGAGCGTGGGAGCAGTACTTC. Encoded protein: CAISTIAGAWEQYF.

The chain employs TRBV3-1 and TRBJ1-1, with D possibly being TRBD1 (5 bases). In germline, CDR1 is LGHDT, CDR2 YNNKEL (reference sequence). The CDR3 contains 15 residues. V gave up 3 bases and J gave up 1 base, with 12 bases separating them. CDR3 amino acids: CASSHAPGGNTEAFF. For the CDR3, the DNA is TGTGCCAGCAGCCATGCACCCGGGGGGAACACTGAAGCTTTCTTT.

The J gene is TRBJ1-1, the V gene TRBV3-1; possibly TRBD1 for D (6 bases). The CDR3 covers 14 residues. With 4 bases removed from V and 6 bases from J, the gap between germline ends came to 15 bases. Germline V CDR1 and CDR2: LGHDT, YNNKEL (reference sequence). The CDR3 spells CASSPRGKRPEAFF. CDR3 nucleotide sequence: TGTGCCAGCAGCCCCAGGGGAAAGCGCCCTGAAGCTTTCTTT. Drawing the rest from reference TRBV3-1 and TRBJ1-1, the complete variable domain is DTAVSQTPKYLVTQMGNDKSIKCEQNLGHDTMYWYKQDSKKFLKIMFSYNNKELIINETVPNRFSPKSPDKAHLNLHINSLELGDSAVYFCASSPRGKRPEAFFGQGTRLTVV.

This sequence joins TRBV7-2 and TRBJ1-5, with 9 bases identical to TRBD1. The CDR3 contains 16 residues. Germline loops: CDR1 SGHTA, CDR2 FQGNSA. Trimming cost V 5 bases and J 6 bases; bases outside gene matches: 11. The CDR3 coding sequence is TGTGCCAGCAGCCCCAACAGGGGGCTCGTTAGTCAGCCCCAGCATTTT. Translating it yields CASSPNRGLVSQPQHF. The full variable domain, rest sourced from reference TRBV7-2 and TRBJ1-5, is GAGVSQSPSNKVTEKGKDVELRCDPISGHTALYWYRQSLGQGLEFLIYFQGNSAPDKSGLPSDRFSAERTGGSVSTLTIQRTQQEDSAVYLCASSPNRGLVSQPQHFGDGTRLSIL.

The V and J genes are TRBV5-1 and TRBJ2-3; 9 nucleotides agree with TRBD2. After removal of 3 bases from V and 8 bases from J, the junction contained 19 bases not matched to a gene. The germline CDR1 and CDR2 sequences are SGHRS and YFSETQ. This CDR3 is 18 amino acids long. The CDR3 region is CASSSTSTSGPNRGTQYF. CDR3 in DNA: TGCGCCAGCAGCTCCACCTCGACTAGCGGCCCCAATCGTGGTACGCAGTATTTT.

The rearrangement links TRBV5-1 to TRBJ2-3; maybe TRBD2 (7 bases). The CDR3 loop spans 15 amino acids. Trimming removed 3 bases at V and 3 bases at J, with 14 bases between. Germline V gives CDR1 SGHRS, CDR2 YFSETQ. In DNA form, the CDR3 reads TGCGCCAGCAGCTCACAGGGCGGGGGAACAGATACGCAGTATTTT. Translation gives CASSSQGGGTDTQYF.

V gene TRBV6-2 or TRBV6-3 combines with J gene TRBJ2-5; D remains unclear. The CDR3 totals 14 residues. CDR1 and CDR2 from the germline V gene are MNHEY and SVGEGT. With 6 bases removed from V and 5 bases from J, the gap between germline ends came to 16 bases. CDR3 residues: CASRLNSASETQYF. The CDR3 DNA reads TGTGCCAGCAGGCTCAACAGCGCTTCGGAGACCCAGTACTTC.

The CDR3 loop reads CASSRDRGNEQFF. For the CDR3, the DNA is TGTGCCAGCAGCCGGGACCGGGGGAATGAGCAGTTCTTC. The chain has TRBV3-1 and TRBJ2-1; D possibly corresponds to TRBD2 (6 bases). Deletions cut 4 bases from V and 7 bases from J, with 11 bases between. CDR3 length: 13 residues. Germline loops: CDR1 LGHDT, CDR2 YNNKEL (reference sequence).

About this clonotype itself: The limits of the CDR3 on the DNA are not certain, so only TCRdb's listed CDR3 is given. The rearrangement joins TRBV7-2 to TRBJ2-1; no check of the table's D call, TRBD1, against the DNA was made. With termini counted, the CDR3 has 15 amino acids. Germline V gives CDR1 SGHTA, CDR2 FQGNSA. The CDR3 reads CASSNDWGAGTPLFF.

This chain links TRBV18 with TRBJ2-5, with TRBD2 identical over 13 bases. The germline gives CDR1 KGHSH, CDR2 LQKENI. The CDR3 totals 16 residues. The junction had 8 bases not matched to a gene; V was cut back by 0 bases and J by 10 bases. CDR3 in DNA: TGTGCCAGCTCACCACCGGGGACTAGCGGGGCCCGGGACCAGTACTTC. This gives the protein CASSPPGTSGARDQYF. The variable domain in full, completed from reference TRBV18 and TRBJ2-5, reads NAGVMQNPRHLVRRRGQEARLRCSPMKGHSHVYWYRQLPEEGLKFMVYLQKENIIDESGMPKERFSAEFPKEGPSILRIQQVVRGDSAAYFCASSPPGTSGARDQYFGPGTRLLVL.

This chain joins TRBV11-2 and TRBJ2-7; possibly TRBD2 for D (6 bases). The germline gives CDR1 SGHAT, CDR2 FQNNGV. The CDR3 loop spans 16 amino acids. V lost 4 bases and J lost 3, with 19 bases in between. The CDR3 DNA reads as TGTGCCAGCAGCTCCCTGGTCTTCGGGAGCGACTACGAGCAGTACTTC. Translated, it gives CASSSLVFGSDYEQYF. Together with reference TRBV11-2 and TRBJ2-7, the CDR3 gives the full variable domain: EAGVAQSPRYKIIEKRQSVAFWCNPISGHATLYWYQQILGQGPKLLIQFQNNGVVDDSQLPKDRFSAERLKGVDSTLKIQPAKLEDSAVYLCASSSLVFGSDYEQYFGPGTRLTVT.

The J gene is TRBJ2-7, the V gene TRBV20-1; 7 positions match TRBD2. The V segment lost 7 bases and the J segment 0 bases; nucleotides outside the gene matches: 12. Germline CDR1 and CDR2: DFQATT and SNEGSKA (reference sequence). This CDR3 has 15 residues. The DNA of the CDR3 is TGCAGTGGACTTAGCGGGTCTGCGAGCTCCTACGAGCAGTACTTC. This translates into CSGLSGSASSYEQYF.

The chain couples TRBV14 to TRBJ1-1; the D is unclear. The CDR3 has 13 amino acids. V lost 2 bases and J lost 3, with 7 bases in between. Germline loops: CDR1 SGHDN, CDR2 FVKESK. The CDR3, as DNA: TGTGCCAGCAGCCAACATTACTACACTGAAGCTTTCTTT. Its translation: CASSQHYYTEAFF.

The CDR3 protein is CASSVRAPPAGTDTQYF. The CDR3 coding sequence is TGTGCCAGCAGCGTTCGAGCACCCCCTGCGGGCACAGATACGCAGTATTTT. The rearrangement joins TRBV11-2 to TRBJ2-3, with D uncertain. There are 17 residues in the CDR3. Trimming cost V 5 bases and J 1 base, with 19 bases left between them. Germline V gene lookup returns CDR1 SGHAT and CDR2 FQNNGV.